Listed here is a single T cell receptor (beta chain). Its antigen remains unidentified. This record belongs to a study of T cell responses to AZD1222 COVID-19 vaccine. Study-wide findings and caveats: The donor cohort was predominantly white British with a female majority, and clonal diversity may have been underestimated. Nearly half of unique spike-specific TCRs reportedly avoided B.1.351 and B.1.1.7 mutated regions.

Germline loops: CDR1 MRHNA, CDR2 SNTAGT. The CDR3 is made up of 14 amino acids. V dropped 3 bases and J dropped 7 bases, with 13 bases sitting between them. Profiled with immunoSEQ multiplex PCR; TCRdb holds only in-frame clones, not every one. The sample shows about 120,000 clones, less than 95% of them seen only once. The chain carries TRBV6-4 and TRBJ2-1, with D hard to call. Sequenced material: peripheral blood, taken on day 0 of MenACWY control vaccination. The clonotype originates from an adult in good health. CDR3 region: CASSDIRLGNEQFF. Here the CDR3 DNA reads TGTGCCAGCAGTGATATCCGCCTGGGGAATGAGCAGTTCTTC.